A selection of T cell receptor beta chains follows, all from one sample in a study of a mutant IDH1 vaccine in newly diagnosed glioma. Clones were read by immunoSEQ multiplex PCR, and TCRdb kept only the in-frame ones, dropping some. The sample records 45,000 or so clones, about 76% being singletons. Their cognate antigens are unknown. Sequenced here: PBMCs, sampled from a glioma patient whose treatment included an IDH1 peptide vaccine. These receptors were taken from a woman in her forties with glioma. Some clones in this sample may be carry-over from other donors' samples. Both conserved end residues are part of each CDR3. The D gene is left open where the match is weak. Clone size is not always given. Where it is, it says once, few, many or a class for expanded clones.

d_gene: .
v_gene: TRBV5-1
j_gene: TRBJ2-6
abundance: .
CDR3aa: CASSPVPSGANVLTF
CDR3nt: TGCGCCAGCAGTCCGGTCCCCTCTGGGGCCAACGTCCTGACTTTC

d_gene: .
v_gene: TRBV25-1
j_gene: TRBJ2-1
abundance: .
CDR3aa: CASSDPYNEQFF
CDR3nt: TGTGCCAGCAGCGACCCCTACAATGAGCAGTTCTTC

d_gene: TRBD1
v_gene: TRBV7-9
j_gene: TRBJ2-7
abundance: .
CDR3aa: CASSLGQGDEQYF
CDR3nt: TGTGCCAGCAGCTTAGGACAGGGTGACGAGCAGTACTTC

d_gene: TRBD2
v_gene: TRBV6-6
j_gene: TRBJ2-7
abundance: .
CDR3aa: CASKEVAGGPYEQYF
CDR3nt: TGTGCCAGCAAGGAGGTAGCGGGAGGGCCCTACGAGCAGTACTTC

d_gene: .
v_gene: TRBV4-1
j_gene: TRBJ1-2
abundance: .
CDR3aa: CASSLGPDTFYGYTF
CDR3nt: TGCGCCAGCAGCCTGGGCCCAGACACGTTCTATGGCTACACCTTC

d_gene: .
v_gene: TRBV10-1
j_gene: TRBJ2-1
abundance: .
CDR3aa: CASVWYRGNEQFF
CDR3nt: TGCGCCAGTGTGTGGTACCGGGGGAATGAGCAGTTCTTC

d_gene: .
v_gene: TRBV2
j_gene: TRBJ2-5
abundance: .
CDR3aa: CATQLETQYF
CDR3nt: TGTGCCACCCAACTCGAGACCCAGTACTTC

d_gene: .
v_gene: TRBV5-6
j_gene: TRBJ2-7
abundance: .
CDR3aa: CASSPRGAPYEQYF
CDR3nt: TGTGCCAGCAGCCCGCGCGGAGCACCCTACGAGCAGTACTTC

d_gene: .
v_gene: TRBV4-2
j_gene: TRBJ2-1
abundance: .
CDR3aa: CASSQDFARRNYNEQFF
CDR3nt: TGTGCCAGCAGCCAAGATTTTGCGCGGAGGAACTACAATGAGCAGTTCTTC

d_gene: .
v_gene: TRBV7-2
j_gene: TRBJ2-3
abundance: .
CDR3aa: CASSLAGVPDTQYF
CDR3nt: TGTGCCAGCAGCTTAGCGGGGGTTCCAGATACGCAGTATTTT

d_gene: TRBD1
v_gene: TRBV2
j_gene: TRBJ1-2
abundance: .
CDR3aa: CAIRQGGGGYTF
CDR3nt: TGTGCCATCCGACAGGGGGGTGGGGGCTACACCTTC

d_gene: .
v_gene: TRBV2
j_gene: TRBJ2-7
abundance: .
CDR3aa: CASSGSGISYEQYF
CDR3nt: TGTGCCAGCAGTGGTTCCGGGATCAGCTACGAGCAGTACTTC

d_gene: TRBD1
v_gene: TRBV7-2
j_gene: TRBJ2-3
abundance: .
CDR3aa: CASTLSGTDHSDTQYF
CDR3nt: TGTGCCAGCACCCTATCTGGGACAGACCATAGCGATACGCAGTATTTT

d_gene: .
v_gene: TRBV5-1
j_gene: TRBJ1-1
abundance: few
CDR3aa: CASSPGLWEPNTEAFF
CDR3nt: TGCGCCAGCAGCCCCGGATTGTGGGAACCGAACACTGAAGCTTTCTTT

d_gene: .
v_gene: TRBV27
j_gene: TRBJ2-1
abundance: .
CDR3aa: CASSGTLYNEQFF
CDR3nt: TGTGCCAGCAGCGGGACCCTCTACAATGAGCAGTTCTTC

d_gene: TRBD1
v_gene: TRBV9
j_gene: TRBJ1-4
abundance: .
CDR3aa: CASSQGQSSEKLFF
CDR3nt: TGTGCCAGCAGCCAGGGACAGTCGAGTGAAAAACTGTTTTTT

d_gene: .
v_gene: TRBV4-1
j_gene: TRBJ1-5
abundance: .
CDR3aa: CASSQPSGVPQHF
CDR3nt: TGCGCCAGCAGCCAACCTTCGGGGGTGCCCCAGCATTTT

d_gene: .
v_gene: TRBV18
j_gene: TRBJ1-3
abundance: few
CDR3aa: CASSAVGTSGNTIYF
CDR3nt: TGTGCCAGCTCGGCAGTTGGTACCTCTGGAAACACCATATATTTT

d_gene: .
v_gene: TRBV28
j_gene: TRBJ1-1
abundance: .
CDR3aa: CASSFGPNTEAFF
CDR3nt: TGTGCCAGCAGTTTTGGGCCGAACACTGAAGCTTTCTTT

d_gene: TRBD1
v_gene: TRBV7-9
j_gene: TRBJ1-1
abundance: few
CDR3aa: CASSSPRDRGRGGNTEAFF
CDR3nt: TGTGCCAGCAGCTCGCCTCGGGACAGGGGGCGAGGGGGGAACACTGAAGCTTTCTTT